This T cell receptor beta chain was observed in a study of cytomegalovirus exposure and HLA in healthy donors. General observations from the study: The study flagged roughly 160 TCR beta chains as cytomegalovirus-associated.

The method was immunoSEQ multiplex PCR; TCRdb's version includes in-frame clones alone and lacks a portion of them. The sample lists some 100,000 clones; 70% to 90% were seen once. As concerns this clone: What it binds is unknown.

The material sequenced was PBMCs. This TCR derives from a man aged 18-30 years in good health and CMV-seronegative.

The CDR3 DNA reads TGTGCCAGCAGCTTCCCCCGGACAAGAGGCGAGCAGTACTTC. Encoded protein: CASSFPRTRGEQYF. The V and J genes are TRBV5-6 and TRBJ2-7; TRBD1 might be the D (5 bases). Between the trimmed V and J ends, which lost 2 bases and 6 bases, there was a span of 15 bases. CDR3 length: 14 amino acids. The germline CDR1 and CDR2 sequences are SGHDT and YYEEEE.